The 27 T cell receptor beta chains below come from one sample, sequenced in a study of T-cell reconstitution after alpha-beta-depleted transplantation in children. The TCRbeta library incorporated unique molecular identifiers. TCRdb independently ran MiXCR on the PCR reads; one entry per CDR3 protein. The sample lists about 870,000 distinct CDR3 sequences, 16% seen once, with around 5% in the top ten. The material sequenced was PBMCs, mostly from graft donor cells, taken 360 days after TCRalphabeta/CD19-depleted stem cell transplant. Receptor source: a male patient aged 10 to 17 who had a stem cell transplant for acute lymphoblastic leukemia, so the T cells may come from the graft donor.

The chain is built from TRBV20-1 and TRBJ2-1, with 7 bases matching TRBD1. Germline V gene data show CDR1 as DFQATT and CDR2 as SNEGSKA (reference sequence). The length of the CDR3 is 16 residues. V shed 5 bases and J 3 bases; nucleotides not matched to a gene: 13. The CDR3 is CSARPSTGVIYNEQFF. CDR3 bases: TGCAGTGCTCGCCCCAGTACAGGGGTAATCTACAATGAGCAGTTCTTC.

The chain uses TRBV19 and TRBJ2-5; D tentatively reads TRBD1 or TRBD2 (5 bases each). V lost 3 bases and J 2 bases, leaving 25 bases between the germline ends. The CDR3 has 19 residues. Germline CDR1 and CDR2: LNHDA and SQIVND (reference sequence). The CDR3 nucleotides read TGTGCCAGTAGTATGAATTCCGGGACCATCCACGAGCTTCAAGAGACCCAGTACTTC. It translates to CASSMNSGTIHELQETQYF.

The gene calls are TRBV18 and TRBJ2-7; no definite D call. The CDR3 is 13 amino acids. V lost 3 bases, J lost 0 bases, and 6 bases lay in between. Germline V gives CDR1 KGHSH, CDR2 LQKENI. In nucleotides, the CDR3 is TGTGCCAGCTCACCGAAGTACTCCTACGAGCAGTACTTC. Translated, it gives CASSPKYSYEQYF.

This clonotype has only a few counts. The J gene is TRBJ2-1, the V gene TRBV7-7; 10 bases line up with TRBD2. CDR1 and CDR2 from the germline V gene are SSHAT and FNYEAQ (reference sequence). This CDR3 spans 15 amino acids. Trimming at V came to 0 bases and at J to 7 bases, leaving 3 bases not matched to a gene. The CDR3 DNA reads TGTGCCAGCAGCTTAGCAGCGGGAGGGAGAAATGAGCAGTTCTTC. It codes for CASSLAAGGRNEQFF.

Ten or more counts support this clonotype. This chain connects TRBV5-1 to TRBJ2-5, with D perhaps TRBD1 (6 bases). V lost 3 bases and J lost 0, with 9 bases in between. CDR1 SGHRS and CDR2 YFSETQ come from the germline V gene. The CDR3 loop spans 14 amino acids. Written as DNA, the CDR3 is TGCGCCAGCAGCTCCGGACAGTACCAAGAGACCCAGTACTTC. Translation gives CASSSGQYQETQYF.

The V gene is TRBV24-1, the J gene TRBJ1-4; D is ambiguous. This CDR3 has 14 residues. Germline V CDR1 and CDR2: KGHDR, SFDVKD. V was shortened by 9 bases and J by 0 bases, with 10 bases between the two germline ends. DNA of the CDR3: TGTGCCACCCGCCCGGGTGCAACTAATGAAAAACTGTTTTTT. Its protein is CATRPGATNEKLFF.

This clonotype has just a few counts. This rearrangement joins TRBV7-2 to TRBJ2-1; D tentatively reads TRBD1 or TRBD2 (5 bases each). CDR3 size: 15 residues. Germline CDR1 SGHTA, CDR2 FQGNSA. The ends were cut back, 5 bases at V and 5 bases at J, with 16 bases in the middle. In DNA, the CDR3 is TGTGCCAGCAGCCAGAGGGGCGGGCGAAACAATGAGCAGTTCTTC. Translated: CASSQRGGRNNEQFF.

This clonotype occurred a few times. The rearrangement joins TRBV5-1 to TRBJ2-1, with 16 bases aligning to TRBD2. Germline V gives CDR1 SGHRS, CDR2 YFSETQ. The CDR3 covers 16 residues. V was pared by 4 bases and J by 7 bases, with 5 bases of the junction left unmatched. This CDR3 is CASSTGLAGGRNEQFF. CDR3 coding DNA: TGCGCCAGCAGCACGGGACTAGCGGGAGGGAGGAATGAGCAGTTCTTC.

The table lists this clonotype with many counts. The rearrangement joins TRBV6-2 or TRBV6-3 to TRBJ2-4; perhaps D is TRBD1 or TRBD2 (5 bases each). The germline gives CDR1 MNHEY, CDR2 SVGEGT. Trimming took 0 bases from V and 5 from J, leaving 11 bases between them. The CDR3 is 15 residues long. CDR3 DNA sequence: TGTGCCAGCAGTTACTCTGCTAGGGGACAAAACATTCAGTACTTC. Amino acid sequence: CASSYSARGQNIQYF.

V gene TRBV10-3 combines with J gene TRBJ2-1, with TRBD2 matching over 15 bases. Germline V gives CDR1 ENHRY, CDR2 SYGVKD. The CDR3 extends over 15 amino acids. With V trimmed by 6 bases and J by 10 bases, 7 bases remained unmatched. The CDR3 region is CAISDWTSGREEQFF. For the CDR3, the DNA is TGTGCCATCAGCGACTGGACTAGCGGGAGGGAAGAGCAGTTCTTC.

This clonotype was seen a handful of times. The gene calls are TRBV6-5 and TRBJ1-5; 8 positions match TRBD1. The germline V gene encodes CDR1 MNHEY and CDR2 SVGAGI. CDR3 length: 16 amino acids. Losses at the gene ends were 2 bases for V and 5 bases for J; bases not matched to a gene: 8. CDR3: CASSYEPGQAYQPQHF. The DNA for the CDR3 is TGTGCCAGCAGTTACGAACCGGGACAGGCCTATCAGCCCCAGCATTTT.

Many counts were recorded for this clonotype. CDR3 in DNA: TGCGCCAGCAGCTTGGTCGGTGGGCGGGAGGCTCTCAATGAGCAGTTCTTC. This gives the protein CASSLVGGREALNEQFF. This chain uses TRBV5-1 with TRBJ2-1, with TRBD2 matching over 8 bases. Germline V gives CDR1 SGHRS, CDR2 YFSETQ. Losses at the gene ends were 0 bases for V and 6 bases for J; bases not matched to a gene: 11. CDR3 size: 17 residues.

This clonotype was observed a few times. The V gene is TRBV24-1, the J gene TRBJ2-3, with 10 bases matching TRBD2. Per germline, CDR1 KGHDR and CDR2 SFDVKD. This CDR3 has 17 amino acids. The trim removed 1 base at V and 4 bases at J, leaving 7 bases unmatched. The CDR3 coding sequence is TGTGCCACCAGTGATTTCTCTAGCGGGAGAATGGCAGATACGCAGTATTTT. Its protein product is CATSDFSSGRMADTQYF.

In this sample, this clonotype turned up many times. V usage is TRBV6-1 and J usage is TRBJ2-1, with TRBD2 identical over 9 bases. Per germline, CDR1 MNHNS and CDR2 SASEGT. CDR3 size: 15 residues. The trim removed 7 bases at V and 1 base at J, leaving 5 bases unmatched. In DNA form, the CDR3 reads TGTGCCAGCACTCCCCTAGCGGGATCCTACAATGAGCAGTTCTTC. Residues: CASTPLAGSYNEQFF.

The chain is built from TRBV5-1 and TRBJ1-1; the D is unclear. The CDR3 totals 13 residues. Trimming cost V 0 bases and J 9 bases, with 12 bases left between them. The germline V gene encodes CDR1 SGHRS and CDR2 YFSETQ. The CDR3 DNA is TGCGCCAGCAGCTTGGAAGCCCGTTCTCAAGCTTTCTTT. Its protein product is CASSLEARSQAFF.

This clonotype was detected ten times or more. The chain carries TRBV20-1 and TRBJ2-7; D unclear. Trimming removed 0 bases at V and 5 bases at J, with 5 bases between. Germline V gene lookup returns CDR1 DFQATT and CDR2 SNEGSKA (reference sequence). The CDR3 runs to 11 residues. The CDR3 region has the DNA TGCAGTGCTAGAGATTACGACGAGCAGTACTTC. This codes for CSARDYDEQYF.

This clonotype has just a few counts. In DNA, the CDR3 is TGTGCCAGCAGTGGGGCCGGGACTTCGCGGACTAAATACAATGAGCAGTTCTTC. This gives the protein CASSGAGTSRTKYNEQFF. The V call is TRBV6-4, the J call TRBJ2-1, with D possibly being TRBD2 (6 bases). The germline gives CDR1 MRHNA, CDR2 SNTAGT. The CDR3 is made up of 18 amino acids. V dropped 4 bases and J dropped 4 bases, with 23 bases sitting between them.

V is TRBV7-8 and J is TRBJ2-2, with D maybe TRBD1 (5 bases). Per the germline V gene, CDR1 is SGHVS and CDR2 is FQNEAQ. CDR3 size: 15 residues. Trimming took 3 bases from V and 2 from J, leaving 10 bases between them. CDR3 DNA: TGTGCCAGCAGCTTGAACAGGTTTAACACCGGGGAGCTGTTTTTT. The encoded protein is CASSLNRFNTGELFF.

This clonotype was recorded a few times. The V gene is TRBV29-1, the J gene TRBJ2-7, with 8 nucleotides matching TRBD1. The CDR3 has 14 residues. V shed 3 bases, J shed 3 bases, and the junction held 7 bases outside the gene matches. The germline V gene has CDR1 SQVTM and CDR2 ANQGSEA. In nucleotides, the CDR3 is TGCAGCGTTGACTCCTCAGGGGGCTTCTACGAGCAGTACTTC. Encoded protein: CSVDSSGGFYEQYF.

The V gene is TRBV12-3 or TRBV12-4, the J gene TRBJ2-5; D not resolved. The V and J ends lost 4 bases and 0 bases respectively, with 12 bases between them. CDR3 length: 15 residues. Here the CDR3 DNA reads TGTGCCAGCAGTTCCCCCTTCCCTAACCAAGAGACCCAGTACTTC. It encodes CASSSPFPNQETQYF.

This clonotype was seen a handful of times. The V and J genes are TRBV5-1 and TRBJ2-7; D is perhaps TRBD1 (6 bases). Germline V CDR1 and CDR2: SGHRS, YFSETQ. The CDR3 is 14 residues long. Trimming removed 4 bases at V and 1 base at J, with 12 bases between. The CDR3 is CASSADRLSYEQYF. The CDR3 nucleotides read TGCGCCAGCAGCGCCGACAGGCTATCCTACGAGCAGTACTTC.

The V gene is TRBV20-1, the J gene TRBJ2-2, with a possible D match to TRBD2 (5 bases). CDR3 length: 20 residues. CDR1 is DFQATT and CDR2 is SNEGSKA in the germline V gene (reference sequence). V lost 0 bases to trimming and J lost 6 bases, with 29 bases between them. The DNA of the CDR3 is TGCAGTGCTAGAGACCCCGGACTGCTAGAGGGAGTGATACTCCCCGGGGAGCTGTTTTTT. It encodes CSARDPGLLEGVILPGELFF.

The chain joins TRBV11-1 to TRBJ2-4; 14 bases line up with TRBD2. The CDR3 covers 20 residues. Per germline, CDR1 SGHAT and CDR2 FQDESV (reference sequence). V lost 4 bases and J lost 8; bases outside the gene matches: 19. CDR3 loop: CASSSPSATSGRARIYIQYF. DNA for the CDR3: TGTGCCAGCAGCTCTCCCAGCGCGACTAGCGGGAGGGCCCGGATATACATTCAGTACTTC.

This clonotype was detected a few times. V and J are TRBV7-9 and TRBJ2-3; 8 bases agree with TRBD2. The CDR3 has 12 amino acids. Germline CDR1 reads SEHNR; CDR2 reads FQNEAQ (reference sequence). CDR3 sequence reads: CSGRLAGDTQYF. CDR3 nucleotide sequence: TGTTCTGGTCGGCTAGCGGGAGATACGCAGTATTTT.

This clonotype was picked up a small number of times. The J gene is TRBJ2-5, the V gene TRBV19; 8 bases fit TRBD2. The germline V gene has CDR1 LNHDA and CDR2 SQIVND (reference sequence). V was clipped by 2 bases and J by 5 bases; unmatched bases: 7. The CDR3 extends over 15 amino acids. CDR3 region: CASSIYERETETQYF. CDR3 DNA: TGTGCCAGTAGTATATACGAGCGGGAGACGGAGACCCAGTACTTC.

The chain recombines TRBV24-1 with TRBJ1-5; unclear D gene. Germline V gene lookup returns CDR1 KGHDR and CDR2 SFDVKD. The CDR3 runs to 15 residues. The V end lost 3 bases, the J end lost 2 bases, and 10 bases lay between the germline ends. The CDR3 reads CATSDPSGGNQPQHF. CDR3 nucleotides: TGTGCCACCAGTGATCCCTCGGGAGGCAATCAGCCCCAGCATTTT.

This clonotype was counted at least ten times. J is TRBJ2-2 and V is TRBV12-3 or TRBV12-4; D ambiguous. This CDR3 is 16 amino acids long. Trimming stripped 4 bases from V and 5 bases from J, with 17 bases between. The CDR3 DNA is TGTGCCAGCAGTTCGAATGGACGTAGGGTAACCGGGGAGCTGTTTTTT. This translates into CASSSNGRRVTGELFF.